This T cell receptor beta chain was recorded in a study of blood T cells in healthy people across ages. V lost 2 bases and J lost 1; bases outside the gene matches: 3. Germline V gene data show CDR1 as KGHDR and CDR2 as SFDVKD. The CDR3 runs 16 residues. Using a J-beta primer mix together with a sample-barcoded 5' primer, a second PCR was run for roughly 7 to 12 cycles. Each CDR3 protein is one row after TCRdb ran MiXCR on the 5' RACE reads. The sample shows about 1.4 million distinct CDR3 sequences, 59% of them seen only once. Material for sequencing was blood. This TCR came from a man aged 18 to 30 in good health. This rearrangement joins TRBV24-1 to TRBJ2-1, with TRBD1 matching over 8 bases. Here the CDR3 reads CATSDSDRGSYNEQFF. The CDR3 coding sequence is TGTGCCACCAGTGATTCCGACAGGGGATCCTACAATGAGCAGTTCTTC.